The 2 T cell receptor beta chains below were found in one sample sequenced in a study of cytomegalovirus exposure and HLA in healthy donors. Measured with immunoSEQ multiplex PCR; TCRdb has only the in-frame clones, and not every one. This sample has approximately 200,000 clones, with about 81% found just once. Sample: PBMCs. These TCRs come from a woman aged 25 to 39 in good health and CMV-seronegative.

The chain employs TRBV15 and TRBJ1-1, with 8 bases aligning to TRBD1. Losses at the gene ends were 1 base for V and 4 bases for J; bases not matched to a gene: 8. Germline lookup yields CDR1 LNHNV and CDR2 YYDKDF (reference sequence). This CDR3 spans 16 amino acids. DNA of the CDR3: TGTGCCACCAGCAGAGCCTCGACAGGGGTGGGCACTGAAGCTTTCTTT. This sequence encodes CATSRASTGVGTEAFF.

This clone was seen only once. The chain links TRBV12-5 to TRBJ1-4; D remains unclear. Germline V lookup: CDR1 LGHNT, CDR2 FRNRAP. Trimming removed 6 bases at V and 8 bases at J, with 13 bases between. The CDR3 runs to 13 residues. CDR3 DNA sequence: TGTGCTAGTGGCCCGCCCGGGGTGGAAAAACTGTTTTTT. Its protein is CASGPPGVEKLFF.